The clone carrying this T cell receptor beta chain was seen once. Its antigen is undetermined. Germline loops: CDR1 SGDLS, CDR2 YYNGEE. CDR3 length: 15 residues. The V gene end was trimmed by 4 bases and the J gene end by 2 bases; junction bases not matched to a gene: 7. Sequencing used immunoSEQ multiplex PCR; TCRdb keeps in-frame clones, though not all of them. The profile shows fewer than 110,000 clones, over 80% of them singletons. These data originate in a study of graft-versus-host responses after intestinal transplantation. Sequencing was performed on unstimulated CD4+ T cells sorted from spleen or lymph node cells, taken before transplant. The TCR comes from a human donor who was the organ donor for an intestinal transplant. The V gene is TRBV9, the J gene TRBJ2-3; 7 bases align to TRBD2. This chain's CDR3 is CASSFRTRNTDTQYF. CDR3 in DNA: TGTGCCAGCAGCTTCAGGACTAGGAACACAGATACGCAGTATTTT. The full variable domain, completed using reference TRBV9 and TRBJ2-3, is DSGVTQTPKHLITATGQRVTLRCSPRSGDLSVYWYQQSLDQGLQFLIQYYNGEERAKGNILERFSAQQFPDLHSELNLSSLELGDSALYFCASSFRTRNTDTQYFGPGTRLTVL.